This TCR beta chain comes out of a study of T cell responses to AZD1222 COVID-19 vaccine. Clones were read by immunoSEQ multiplex PCR, and TCRdb kept only the in-frame ones, dropping some. The sample includes 85,000 to 90,000 clones, approximately 90% of them seen just once. The CDR3 consists of 11 residues. Between the trimmed V and J ends, which lost 3 bases and 1 base, there was a span of 0 bases. Germline CDR1 SEHNR, CDR2 FQNEAQ (reference sequence). Sequenced material: peripheral blood, taken on day 0 of MenACWY control vaccination. The source of this sequence is an adult in good health. The chain joins TRBV7-9 to TRBJ2-5; D uncertain. This CDR3 is CASSFQETQYF. Here the CDR3 DNA reads TGTGCCAGCAGCTTCCAAGAGACCCAGTACTTC.